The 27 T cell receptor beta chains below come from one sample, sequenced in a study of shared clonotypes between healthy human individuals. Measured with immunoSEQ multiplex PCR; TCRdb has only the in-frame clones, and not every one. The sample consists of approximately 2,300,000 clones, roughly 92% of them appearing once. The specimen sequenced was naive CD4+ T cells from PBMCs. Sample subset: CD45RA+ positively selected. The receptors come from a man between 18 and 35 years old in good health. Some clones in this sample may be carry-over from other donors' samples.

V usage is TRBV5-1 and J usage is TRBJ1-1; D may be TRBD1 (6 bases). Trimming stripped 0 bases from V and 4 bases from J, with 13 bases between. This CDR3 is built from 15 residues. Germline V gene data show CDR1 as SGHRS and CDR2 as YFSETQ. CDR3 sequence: CASSLVGAKSTEAFF. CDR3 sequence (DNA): TGCGCCAGCAGCTTGGTGGGGGCAAAGAGCACTGAAGCTTTCTTT.

The CDR3 reads CASSQSPSPEAFF. The CDR3 bases are TGTGCCAGCAGTCAATCCCCAAGCCCTGAAGCTTTCTTT. The genes are TRBV25-1 and TRBJ1-1, with D uncertain. This CDR3 region has 13 residues. Deletions cut 5 bases from V and 6 bases from J, with 13 bases between. CDR1 is MGHDK, CDR2 SYGVNS, per germline.

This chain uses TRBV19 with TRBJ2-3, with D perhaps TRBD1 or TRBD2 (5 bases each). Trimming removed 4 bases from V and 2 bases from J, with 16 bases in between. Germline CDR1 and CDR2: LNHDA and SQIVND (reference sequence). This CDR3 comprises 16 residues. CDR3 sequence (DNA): TGTGCCAGTAGTAGGGGGTGGGCCTCCCCCACAGATACGCAGTATTTT. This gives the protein CASSRGWASPTDTQYF. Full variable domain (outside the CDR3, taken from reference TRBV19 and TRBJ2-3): DGGITQSPKYLFRKEGQNVTLSCEQNLNHDAMYWYRQDPGQGLRLIYYSQIVNDFQKGDIAEGYSVSREKKESFPLTVTSAQKNPTAFYLCASSRGWASPTDTQYFGPGTRLTVL.

The CDR3 region has the DNA TGTGCCAGCAGTGGTAGGGACAGAATGAACACTGAAGCTTTCTTT. It specifies CASSGRDRMNTEAFF. This sequence joins TRBV2 and TRBJ1-1; 7 bases agree with TRBD1. V was clipped by 4 bases and J by 0 bases; unmatched bases: 5. The germline V gene has CDR1 SNHLY and CDR2 FYNNEI. CDR3 length: 15 amino acids. Looking up the rest from reference TRBV2 and TRBJ1-1 gives the full variable domain: EPEVTQTPSHQVTQMGQEVILRCVPISNHLYFYWYRQILGQKVEFLVSFYNNEISEKSEIFDDQFSVERPDGSNFTLKIRSTKLEDSAMYFCASSGRDRMNTEAFFGQGTRLTVV.

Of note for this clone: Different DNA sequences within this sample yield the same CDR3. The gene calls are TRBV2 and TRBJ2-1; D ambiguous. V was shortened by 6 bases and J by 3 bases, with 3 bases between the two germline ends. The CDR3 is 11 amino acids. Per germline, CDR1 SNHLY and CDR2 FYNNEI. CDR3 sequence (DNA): TGTGCCAGCAGGGTCTACAATGAGCAGTTCTTC. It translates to CASRVYNEQFF.

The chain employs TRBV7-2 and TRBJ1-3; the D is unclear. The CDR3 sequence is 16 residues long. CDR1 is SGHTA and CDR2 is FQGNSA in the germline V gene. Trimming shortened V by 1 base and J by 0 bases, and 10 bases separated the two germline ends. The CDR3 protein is CASSLDVLSSGNTIYF. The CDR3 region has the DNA TGTGCCAGCAGCTTAGACGTCCTGAGCTCTGGAAACACCATATATTTT.

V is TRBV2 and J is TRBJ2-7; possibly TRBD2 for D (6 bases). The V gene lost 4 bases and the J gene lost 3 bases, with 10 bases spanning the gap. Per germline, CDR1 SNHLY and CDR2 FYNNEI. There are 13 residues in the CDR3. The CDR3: CASSVEGNYEQYF. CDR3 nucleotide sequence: TGTGCCAGCAGTGTGGAGGGAAACTACGAGCAGTACTTC.

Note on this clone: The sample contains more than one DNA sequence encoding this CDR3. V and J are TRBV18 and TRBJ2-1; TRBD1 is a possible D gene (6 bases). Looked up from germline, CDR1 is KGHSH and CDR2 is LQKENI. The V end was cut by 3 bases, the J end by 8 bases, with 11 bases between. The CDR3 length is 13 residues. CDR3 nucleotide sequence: TGTGCCAGCTCACCGTTGGGGGCGTATGAGCAGTTCTTC. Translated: CASSPLGAYEQFF.

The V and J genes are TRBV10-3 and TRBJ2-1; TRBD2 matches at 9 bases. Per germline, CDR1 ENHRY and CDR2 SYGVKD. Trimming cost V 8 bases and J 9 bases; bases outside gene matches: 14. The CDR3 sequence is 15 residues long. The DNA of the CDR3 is TGTGCCATCCGGGGCGGGAGGGCCGCGGTAGGTGAGCAGTTCTTC. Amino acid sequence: CAIRGGRAAVGEQFF.

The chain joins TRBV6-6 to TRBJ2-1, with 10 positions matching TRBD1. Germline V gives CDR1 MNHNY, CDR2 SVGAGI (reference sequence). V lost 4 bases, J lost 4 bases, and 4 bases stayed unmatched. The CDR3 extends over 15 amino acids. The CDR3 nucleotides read TGTGCCAGCAGTTGGCCGGGACAGGGGTACAATGAGCAGTTCTTC. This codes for CASSWPGQGYNEQFF.

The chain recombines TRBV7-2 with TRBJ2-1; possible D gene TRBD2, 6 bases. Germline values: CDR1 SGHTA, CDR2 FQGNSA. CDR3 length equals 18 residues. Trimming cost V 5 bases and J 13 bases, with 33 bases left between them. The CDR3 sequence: CASSVLNSGLYNLRGQFF. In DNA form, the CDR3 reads TGTGCCAGCAGCGTTCTAAACTCGGGACTCTACAACCTTAGGGGCCAGTTCTTC.

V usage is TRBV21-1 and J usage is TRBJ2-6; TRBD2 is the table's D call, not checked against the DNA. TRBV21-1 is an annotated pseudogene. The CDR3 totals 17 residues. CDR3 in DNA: TGTGCCAGCACTTGGACTAGCGGGAGGGCTGGGGCCAACGTCCTGACTTTC. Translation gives CASTWTSGRAGANVLTF.

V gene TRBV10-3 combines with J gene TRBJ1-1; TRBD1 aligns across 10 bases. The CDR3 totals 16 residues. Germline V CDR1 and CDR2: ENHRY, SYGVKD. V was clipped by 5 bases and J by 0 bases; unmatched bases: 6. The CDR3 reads CAISRTGGGMNTEAFF. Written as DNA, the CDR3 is TGTGCCATCAGTAGGACAGGGGGTGGGATGAACACTGAAGCTTTCTTT.

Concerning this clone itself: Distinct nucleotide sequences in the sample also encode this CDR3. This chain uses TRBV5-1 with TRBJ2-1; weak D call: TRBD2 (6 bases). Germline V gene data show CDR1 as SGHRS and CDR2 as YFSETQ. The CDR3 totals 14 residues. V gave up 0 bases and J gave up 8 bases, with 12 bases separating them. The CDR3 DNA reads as TGCGCCAGCAGCTTGGAACTAGCTGGGGATGAGCAGTTCTTC. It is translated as CASSLELAGDEQFF.

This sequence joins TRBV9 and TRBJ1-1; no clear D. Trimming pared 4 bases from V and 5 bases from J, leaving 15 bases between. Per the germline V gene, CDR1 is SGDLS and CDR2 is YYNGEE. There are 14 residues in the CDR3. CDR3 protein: CASSPYWEVTEAFF. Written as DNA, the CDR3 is TGTGCCAGCAGCCCCTATTGGGAGGTGACTGAAGCTTTCTTT. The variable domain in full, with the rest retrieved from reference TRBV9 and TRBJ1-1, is DSGVTQTPKHLITATGQRVTLRCSPRSGDLSVYWYQQSLDQGLQFLIQYYNGEERAKGNILERFSAQQFPDLHSELNLSSLELGDSALYFCASSPYWEVTEAFFGQGTRLTVV.

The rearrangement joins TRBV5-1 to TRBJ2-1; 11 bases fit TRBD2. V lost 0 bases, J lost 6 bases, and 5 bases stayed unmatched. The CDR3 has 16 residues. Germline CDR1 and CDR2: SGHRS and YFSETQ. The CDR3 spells CASSLGGLAAANEQFF. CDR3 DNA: TGCGCCAGCAGCTTGGGGGGACTAGCGGCCGCCAATGAGCAGTTCTTC.

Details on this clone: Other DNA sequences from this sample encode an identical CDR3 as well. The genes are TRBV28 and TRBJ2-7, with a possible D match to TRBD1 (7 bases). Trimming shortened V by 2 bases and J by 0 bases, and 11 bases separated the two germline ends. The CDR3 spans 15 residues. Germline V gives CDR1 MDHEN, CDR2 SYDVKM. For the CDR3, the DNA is TGTGCCAGCAGTTTAGGAGGGGGCGCCTCCTACGAGCAGTACTTC. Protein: CASSLGGGASYEQYF.

CDR3 sequence (DNA): TGTGCCAGCAGCCTAACAATGAAGGGTAATGAGCAGTTCTTC. Amino acid sequence: CASSLTMKGNEQFF. The chain is built from TRBV21-1 and TRBJ2-1. TRBV21-1 is tagged as a pseudogene. This CDR3 has 14 residues.

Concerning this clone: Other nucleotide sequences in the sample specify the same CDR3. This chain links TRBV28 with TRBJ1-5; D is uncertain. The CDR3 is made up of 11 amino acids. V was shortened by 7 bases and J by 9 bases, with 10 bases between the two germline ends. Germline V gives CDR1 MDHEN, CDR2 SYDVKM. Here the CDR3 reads CASTLEGPQHF. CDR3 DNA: TGTGCCAGCACCCTCGAGGGGCCCCAGCATTTT.

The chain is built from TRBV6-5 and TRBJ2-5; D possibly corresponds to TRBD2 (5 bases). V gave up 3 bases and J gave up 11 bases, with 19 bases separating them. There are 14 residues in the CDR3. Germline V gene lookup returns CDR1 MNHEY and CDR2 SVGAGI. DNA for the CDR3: TGTGCCAGCAGTTATGACTACCAGCTACGATGGCAGTACTTC. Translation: CASSYDYQLRWQYF.

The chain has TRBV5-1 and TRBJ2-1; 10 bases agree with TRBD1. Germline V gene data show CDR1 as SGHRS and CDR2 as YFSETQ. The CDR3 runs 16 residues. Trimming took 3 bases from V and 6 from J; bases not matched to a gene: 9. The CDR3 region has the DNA TGCGCCAGCAGCTCGAACCCGGGACAGGGGACCAATGAGCAGTTCTTC. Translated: CASSSNPGQGTNEQFF.

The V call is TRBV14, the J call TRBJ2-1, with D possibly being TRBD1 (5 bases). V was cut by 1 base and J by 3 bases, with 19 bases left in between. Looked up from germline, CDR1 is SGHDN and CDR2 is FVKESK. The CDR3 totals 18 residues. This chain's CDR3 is CASSQVVGRGLGYNEQFF. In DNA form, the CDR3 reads TGTGCCAGCAGCCAAGTGGTGGGTAGGGGCCTCGGCTACAATGAGCAGTTCTTC.

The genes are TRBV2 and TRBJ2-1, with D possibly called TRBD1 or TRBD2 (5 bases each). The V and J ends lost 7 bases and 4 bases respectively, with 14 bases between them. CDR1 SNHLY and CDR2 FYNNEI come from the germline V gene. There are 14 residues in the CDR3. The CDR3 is CASKGWGSYNEQFF. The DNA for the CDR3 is TGTGCCAGCAAGGGTTGGGGGTCTTACAATGAGCAGTTCTTC.

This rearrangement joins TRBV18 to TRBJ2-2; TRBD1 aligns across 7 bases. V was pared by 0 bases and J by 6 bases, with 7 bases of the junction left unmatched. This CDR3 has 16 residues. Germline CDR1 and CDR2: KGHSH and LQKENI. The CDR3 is CASSPPGQLEAGELFF. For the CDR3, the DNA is TGTGCCAGCTCACCACCGGGACAGTTAGAAGCCGGGGAGCTGTTTTTT.

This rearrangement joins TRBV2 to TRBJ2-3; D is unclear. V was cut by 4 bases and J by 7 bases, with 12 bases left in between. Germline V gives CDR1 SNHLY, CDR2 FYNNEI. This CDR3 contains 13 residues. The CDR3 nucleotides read TGTGCCAGCAGTGCCTACTATGGGTATACGCAGTATTTT. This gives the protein CASSAYYGYTQYF.

CDR3 coding DNA: TGCGCCAGCAGCGTACAGTCTGGAAACACCATATATTTT. This sequence encodes CASSVQSGNTIYF. The gene calls are TRBV5-1 and TRBJ1-3, with D hard to call. The CDR3 covers 13 residues. Between the trimmed V and J ends, which lost 4 bases and 1 base, there was a span of 6 bases. Per the germline V gene, CDR1 is SGHRS and CDR2 is YFSETQ.

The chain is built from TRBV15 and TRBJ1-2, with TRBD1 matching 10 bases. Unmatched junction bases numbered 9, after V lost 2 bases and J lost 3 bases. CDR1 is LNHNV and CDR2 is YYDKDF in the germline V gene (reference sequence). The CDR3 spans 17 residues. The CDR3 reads CATSRKYGQGGDYGYTF. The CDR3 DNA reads TGTGCCACCAGCAGAAAATATGGACAGGGGGGAGACTATGGCTACACCTTC.